Described below is a single T cell receptor (beta chain) sequence and its context. The junction shows a germline mismatch at one end, possibly a read error. The data were obtained in a study of blood T cell repertoires in COVID-19. At the level of the study: The origin of the acute and convalescent COVID-19 samples was the United States, Italy and Spain. PBMCs, B-cell-depleted T cells, or T cells were the source of the cDNA or gDNA that made up the material.

Methods used by the authors: Researchers report that nucleated cell counts were estimated from reference gene primer amplification. Profiled with immunoSEQ multiplex PCR; TCRdb holds only in-frame clones, not every one. The V and J calls and clone size were taken over from that table, and D and trimming were inferred from the DNA. The sample records 160,000 or so clones, 85% to 90% being singletons. This CDR3 spans 12 amino acids. Germline values: CDR1 SGDLS, CDR2 YYNGEE. The chain links TRBV9 to TRBJ1-1; 8 nucleotides line up with TRBD1. The source is a woman between 35 and 50 years old with acute or convalescent COVID-19. Specimen: peripheral blood. The CDR3: CASSARTGRAKF. CDR3 DNA sequence: TGTGCCAGCAGCGCACGGACAGGGCGAGCTAAATTT. Complete variable domain (other parts from reference TRBV9 and TRBJ1-1): DSGVTQTPKHLITATGQRVTLRCSPRSGDLSVYWYQQSLDQGLQFLIQYYNGEERAKGNILERFSAQQFPDLHSELNLSSLELGDSALYFCASSARTGRAKFGQGTRLTVV.